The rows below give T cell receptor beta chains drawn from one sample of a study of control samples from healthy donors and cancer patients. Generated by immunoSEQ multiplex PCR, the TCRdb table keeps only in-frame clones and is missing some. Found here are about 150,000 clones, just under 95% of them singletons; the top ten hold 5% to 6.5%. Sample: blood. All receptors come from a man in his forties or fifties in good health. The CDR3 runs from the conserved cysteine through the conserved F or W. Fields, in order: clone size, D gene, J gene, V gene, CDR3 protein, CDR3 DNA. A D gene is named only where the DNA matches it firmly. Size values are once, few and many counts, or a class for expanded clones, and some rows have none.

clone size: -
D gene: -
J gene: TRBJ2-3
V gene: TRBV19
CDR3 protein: CASSSGITDTQYF
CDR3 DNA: TGTGCCAGTAGTAGCGGGATCACAGATACGCAGTATTTT

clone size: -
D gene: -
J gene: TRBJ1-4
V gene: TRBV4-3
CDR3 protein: CASSQEGQVRGEKLFF
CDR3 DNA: TGCGCCAGCAGCCAAGAGGGCCAGGTCCGAGGGGAAAAACTGTTTTTT

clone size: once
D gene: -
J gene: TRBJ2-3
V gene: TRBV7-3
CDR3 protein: CASSSTGMGFTSTDTQYF
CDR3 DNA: TGTGCCAGCAGCTCCACAGGAATGGGTTTCACTAGCACAGATACGCAGTATTTT

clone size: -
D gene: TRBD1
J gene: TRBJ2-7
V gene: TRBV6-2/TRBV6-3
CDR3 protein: CASSRDSYYEQYF
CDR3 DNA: TGTGCCAGCAGCAGGGACAGCTACTACGAGCAGTACTTC

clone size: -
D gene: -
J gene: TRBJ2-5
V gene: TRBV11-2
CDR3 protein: CASSPGGTGPETQYF
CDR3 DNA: TGTGCCAGCAGCCCCGGCGGGACGGGGCCAGAGACCCAGTACTTC

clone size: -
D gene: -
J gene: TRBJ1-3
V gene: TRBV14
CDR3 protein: CASSEGFTGNTIYF
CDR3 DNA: TGTGCCAGCAGCGAGGGGTTTACTGGAAACACCATATATTTT

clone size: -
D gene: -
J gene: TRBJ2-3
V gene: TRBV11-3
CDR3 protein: CASSQTRSTDTQYF
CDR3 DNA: TGTGCCAGCAGCCAGACTCGGAGCACAGATACGCAGTATTTT

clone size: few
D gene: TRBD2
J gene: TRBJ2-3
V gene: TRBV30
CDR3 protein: CAWTTSGGAGDTQYF
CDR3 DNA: TGTGCCTGGACGACTAGCGGGGGGGCGGGAGATACGCAGTATTTT

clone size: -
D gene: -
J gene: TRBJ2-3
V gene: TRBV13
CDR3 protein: CASSLGFAVADTQYF
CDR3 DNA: TGTGCCAGCAGCTTAGGTTTTGCGGTCGCAGATACGCAGTATTTT

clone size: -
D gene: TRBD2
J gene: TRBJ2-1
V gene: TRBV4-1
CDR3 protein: CASSQDIAGGYNEQFF
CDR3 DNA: TGCGCCAGCAGCCAGGATATAGCGGGGGGATACAATGAGCAGTTCTTC

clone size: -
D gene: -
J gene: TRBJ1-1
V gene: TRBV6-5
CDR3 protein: CASSYGGGRTEAFF
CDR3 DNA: TGTGCCAGCAGTTACGGCGGCGGGCGAACTGAAGCTTTCTTT

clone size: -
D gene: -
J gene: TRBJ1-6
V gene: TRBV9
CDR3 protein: CASSVGDRSPLHF
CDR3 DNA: TGTGCCAGCAGCGTAGGAGACCGTTCACCCCTCCACTTT

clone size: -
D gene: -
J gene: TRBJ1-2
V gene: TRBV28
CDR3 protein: CASNALGGGYGYTF
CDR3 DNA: TGTGCCAGCAACGCGTTGGGGGGCGGCTATGGCTACACCTTC

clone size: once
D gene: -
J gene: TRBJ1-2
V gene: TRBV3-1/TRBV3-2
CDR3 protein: CASSQRISYGYTF
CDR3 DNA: TGTGCCAGCAGCCAAAGAATTTCCTATGGCTACACCTTC

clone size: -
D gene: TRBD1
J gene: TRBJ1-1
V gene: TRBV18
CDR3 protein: CASSPDLTGALEAFF
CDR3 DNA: TGTGCCAGCTCCCCGGACCTCACAGGGGCCCTCGAAGCTTTCTTT

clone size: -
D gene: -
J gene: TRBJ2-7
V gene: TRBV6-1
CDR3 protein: CASSEALYRNSYEQYF
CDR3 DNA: TGTGCCAGCAGTGAAGCGCTCTACAGGAACTCCTACGAGCAGTACTTC

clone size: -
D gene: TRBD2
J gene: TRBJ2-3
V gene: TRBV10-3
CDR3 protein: CAIRPTFSGGPDTQYF
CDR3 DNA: TGTGCCATCAGACCAACCTTTAGCGGGGGGCCAGATACGCAGTATTTT

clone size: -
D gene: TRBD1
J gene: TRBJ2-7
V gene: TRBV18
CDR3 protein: CASSPRTGGVDEQYF
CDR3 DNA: TGTGCCAGCTCACCCAGGACAGGGGGTGTCGACGAGCAGTACTTC

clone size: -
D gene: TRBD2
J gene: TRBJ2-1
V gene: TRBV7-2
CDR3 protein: CASSPAGGNNEQFF
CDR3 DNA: TGTGCCAGCAGCCCCGCGGGGGGGAACAATGAGCAGTTCTTC

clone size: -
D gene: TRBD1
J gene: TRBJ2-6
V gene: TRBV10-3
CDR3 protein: CAISDRDTSSGANVLTF
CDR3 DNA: TGTGCCATCAGCGACAGGGACACCTCCTCTGGGGCCAACGTCCTGACTTTC

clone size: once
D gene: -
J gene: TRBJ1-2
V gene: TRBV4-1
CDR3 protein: CASSQEDTDNYGYTF
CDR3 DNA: TGCGCCAGCAGCCAAGAGGACACGGATAACTATGGCTACACCTTC

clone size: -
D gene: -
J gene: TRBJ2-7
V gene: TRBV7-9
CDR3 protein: CASSKDGVWDEQYF
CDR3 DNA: TGTGCCAGCAGCAAAGACGGGGTTTGGGACGAGCAGTACTTC

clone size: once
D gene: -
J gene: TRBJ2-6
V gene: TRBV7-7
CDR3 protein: CASSPGGSGANVLTF
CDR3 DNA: TGTGCCAGCAGCCCCGGTGGGTCTGGGGCCAACGTCCTGACTTTC

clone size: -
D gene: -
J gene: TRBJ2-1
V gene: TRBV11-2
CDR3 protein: CASSLGPSPNEQFF
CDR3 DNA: TGTGCCAGCAGCTTAGGTCCCAGCCCCAATGAGCAGTTCTTC